This paragraph reports one T cell receptor (beta chain). Its specificity is not known. Other DNA sequences of this sample code for an identical CDR3. Staining for CD45RO/CCR7/CD25/CD127/CD95/CD27 allowed sorting of CD4+ naive, central memory, regulatory and stem cell-like memory cells. The sample originates from a study of beta chain features in type 1 diabetes. Expressed TCRB transcripts were sequenced because the entire RNA isolate underwent reverse transcription. The data were produced by immunoSEQ multiplex PCR, yet TCRdb's version contains in-frame clones alone and is incomplete. The table lists 600,000 to 700,000 clones, roughly an eighth of them singletons. Study results and limitations: Naive, central memory and Treg TCRB repertoires appeared more alike in patients than in healthy donors. PCR might show a preference for shorter templates, equally across patients and controls. VDJ junctions in type 1 diabetes patients carried more deletions and fewer insertions. Shortening of TCRB CDR3s, moderate but significant, appeared in all four CD4+ subsets of Type 1 diabetes patients.

Sequenced: naive CD4+ T cells from blood. The receptor was derived from a man aged 30 to 45 with type 1 diabetes.

CDR3 residues: CASSTGGTDTQYF. The CDR3 bases are TGCGCCAGCAGCACCGGGGGCACAGATACGCAGTATTTT. This chain links TRBV5-1 with TRBJ2-3, with D possibly TRBD2 on 5 matching bases. This CDR3 contains 13 residues. The germline gives CDR1 SGHRS, CDR2 YFSETQ. V dropped 4 bases and J dropped 1 base, with 7 bases sitting between them.